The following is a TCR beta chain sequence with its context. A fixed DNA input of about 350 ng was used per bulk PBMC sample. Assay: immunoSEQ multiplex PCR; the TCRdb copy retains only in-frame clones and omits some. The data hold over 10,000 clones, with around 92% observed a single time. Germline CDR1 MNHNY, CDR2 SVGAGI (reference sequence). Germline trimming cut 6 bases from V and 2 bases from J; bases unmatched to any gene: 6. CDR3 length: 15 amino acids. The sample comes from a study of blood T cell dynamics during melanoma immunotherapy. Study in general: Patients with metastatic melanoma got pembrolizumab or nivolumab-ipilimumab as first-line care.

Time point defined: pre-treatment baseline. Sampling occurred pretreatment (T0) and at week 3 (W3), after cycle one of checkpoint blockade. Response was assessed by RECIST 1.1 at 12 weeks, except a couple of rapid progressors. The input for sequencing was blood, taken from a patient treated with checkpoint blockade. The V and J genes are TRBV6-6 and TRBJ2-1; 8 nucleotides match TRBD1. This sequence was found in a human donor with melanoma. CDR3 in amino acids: CASSQQGAAYNEQFF. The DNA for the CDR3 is TGTGCCAGCAGCCAGCAGGGGGCGGCCTACAATGAGCAGTTCTTC.